This T cell receptor beta chain was obtained from a study of blood T cell repertoires in COVID-19. Study-level background: Specimens from acute and convalescent COVID-19 originated in the United States, Italy and Spain. Sources were T cells, B-cell-depleted T cells, or PBMCs; the material itself was cDNA or gDNA.

Authors' analysis steps: By means of reference gene primer amplification, nucleated cell counts were estimated. Assay: immunoSEQ multiplex PCR; the TCRdb copy retains only in-frame clones and omits some. The V and J calls and clone size are taken from that table; D and trimming were inferred from the DNA. The data show about 160,000 clones, over 80% seen once. The CDR3 is made up of 15 amino acids. CDR1 and CDR2 (germline): SGHNT, YYREEE (reference sequence). V shed 3 bases and J shed 4 bases, with 16 bases lying between them. This TCR was sampled from a woman in her fifties or sixties with acute or convalescent COVID-19. The sample taken for sequencing was peripheral blood. The rearrangement links TRBV5-4 to TRBJ1-2; D is possibly TRBD1 (6 bases). The CDR3 DNA is TGTGCCAGCAGCTCGGCTTTGGACAGCTCCTATGGCTACACCTTC. This codes for CASSSALDSSYGYTF.